These T cell receptor beta chains were read from a single sample in a study of blood T cell repertoires in COVID-19. Some clones are missing from TCRdb's copy, which holds only in-frame ones; the method was immunoSEQ multiplex PCR. The sample lists approximately 120,000 clones; 88% were seen once. Sequenced input: peripheral blood. Every receptor here comes from a human donor in a cohort sampled during active COVID-19. CDR3s include the opening cysteine and the closing phenylalanine or tryptophan. Fields, in order: CDR3 protein, CDR3 DNA, D gene, clone size, J gene, V gene. D genes are given only for firm matches. Clone size is stated in some rows and not others, as once, few, many or a class when expanded.

CASSETLNTEAFF,TGCGCCAGCAGTGAGACTCTGAACACTGAAGCTTTCTTT,NA,few,TRBJ1-1,TRBV10-1
CASSPGLAGPSSYEQYF,TGTGCCAGCAGTCCGGGACTAGCGGGGCCCAGCTCCTACGAGCAGTACTTC,TRBD2,NA,TRBJ2-7,TRBV3-1/TRBV3-2
CASSGRGTVRNYEQYF,TGTGCCAGCAGCGGTCGAGGGACAGTGAGAAACTACGAGCAGTACTTC,TRBD1,NA,TRBJ2-7,TRBV7-8
CATHRGGAATDTQYF,TGTGCCACCCACCGGGGAGGGGCCGCCACAGATACGCAGTATTTT,TRBD2,NA,TRBJ2-3,TRBV10-3
CASSQDRGVEYF,TGTGCCAGCAGCCAGGACAGGGGGGTGGAGTACTTC,TRBD1,NA,TRBJ2-7,TRBV11-2
CAAASGRTTDTQYF,TGTGCCGCAGCTAGCGGGAGAACCACAGATACGCAGTATTTT,TRBD2,NA,TRBJ2-3,TRBV15
CASSSTTGADTQYF,TGCGCCAGCAGCTCGACAACAGGGGCAGATACGCAGTATTTT,TRBD1,NA,TRBJ2-3,TRBV5-1
CASSSTGVNYGYTF,TGCGCCAGCAGCTCGACAGGGGTAAACTATGGCTACACCTTC,TRBD1,once,TRBJ1-2,TRBV5-1
CSAEGGNIQYF,TGCAGTGCCGAAGGGGGAAACATTCAGTACTTC,NA,NA,TRBJ2-4,TRBV20-1
CASSSESAGGPGDTQYF,TGTGCCAGCAGCTCTGAATCAGCGGGGGGGCCCGGGGATACGCAGTATTTT,TRBD2,NA,TRBJ2-3,TRBV7-2
CASSAGGRTDTQYF,TGTGCCAGCAGCGCAGGGGGTAGAACAGATACGCAGTATTTT,TRBD1,NA,TRBJ2-3,TRBV13
CSVESTGKNIQYF,TGCAGCGTTGAATCGACGGGAAAAAACATTCAGTACTTC,NA,NA,TRBJ2-4,TRBV29-1
CASSPEVNTEAFF,TGTGCCAGCAGTCCAGAGGTGAACACTGAAGCTTTCTTT,NA,NA,TRBJ1-1,TRBV2
CAAKGGYSYEQYF,TGTGCCGCCAAGGGGGGGTACTCCTACGAGCAGTACTTC,NA,NA,TRBJ2-7,TRBV6-5
CASSLDLAGRELFF,TGCGCCAGCAGCTTGGATCTAGCGGGACGGGAGCTGTTTTTT,TRBD2,once,TRBJ2-2,TRBV5-1
CASSQVKSGTGAPDEQFF,TGTGCCAGCAGCCAAGTCAAGTCGGGGACAGGGGCTCCCGATGAGCAGTTCTTC,TRBD1,NA,TRBJ2-1,TRBV14
CASSPTRDYNEQFF,TGTGCCAGCTCACCGACGCGGGACTACAATGAGCAGTTCTTC,NA,NA,TRBJ2-1,TRBV18
CASSLSGQASYEQYF,TGCGCCAGCAGCTTGAGCGGCCAAGCCTCCTACGAGCAGTACTTC,NA,NA,TRBJ2-7,TRBV5-1
CASSFLMRVTEAFF,TGTGCCAGCAGCTTCCTTATGAGGGTTACTGAAGCTTTCTTT,NA,NA,TRBJ1-1,TRBV7-2
CASSQGLRSYEQYF,TGCGCCAGCAGCCAAGGACTCCGCTCCTACGAGCAGTACTTC,NA,NA,TRBJ2-7,TRBV4-1
CASSPPIEETQYF,TGTGCCAGCTCACCACCGATAGAAGAGACCCAGTACTTC,NA,NA,TRBJ2-5,TRBV18
CASSSLKSTGWLTDTQYF,TGTGCCAGTAGTTCCCTAAAATCGACAGGGTGGTTGACAGATACGCAGTATTTT,TRBD1,NA,TRBJ2-3,TRBV19
CATGQDKDTQYF,TGCGCAACCGGACAGGACAAAGATACGCAGTATTTT,TRBD1,NA,TRBJ2-3,TRBV10-2
CASSYSGLNTDTQYF,TGTGCCAGCAGTTACTCGGGGCTGAACACAGATACGCAGTATTTT,NA,NA,TRBJ2-3,TRBV6-5
CASSLSGNQPQHF,TGCGCCAGCAGCTTGAGCGGGAATCAGCCCCAGCATTTT,NA,NA,TRBJ1-5,TRBV5-1
CSASSGLAGFLNDEQFF,TGCAGTGCTAGTAGTGGGCTAGCGGGATTCCTAAATGATGAGCAGTTCTTC,TRBD2,NA,TRBJ2-1,TRBV20-1
CASSPQGLGGELFF,TGTGCCAGCAGTCCACAGGGTTTGGGCGGGGAGCTGTTTTTT,NA,NA,TRBJ2-2,TRBV2
CASTGTSGYNEQFF,TGCGCCAGTACCGGGACTAGCGGTTACAATGAGCAGTTCTTC,TRBD2,NA,TRBJ2-1,TRBV5-1
CASSHRGGLLLREQYF,TGTGCCAGCAGCCATAGGGGTGGGCTACTCCTGCGCGAGCAGTACTTC,NA,NA,TRBJ2-7,TRBV3-1/TRBV3-2
CATSRDPGGYTF,TGTGCCACCAGCAGAGACCCCGGTGGCTACACCTTC,NA,NA,TRBJ1-2,TRBV15
CASSQEAAGVDEQFF,TGTGCCAGCAGCCAAGAAGCTGCGGGTGTTGATGAGCAGTTCTTC,NA,NA,TRBJ2-1,TRBV3-1/TRBV3-2
CASSFSPPGAGVADTQYF,TGCGCCAGCAGCTTCTCCCCTCCTGGAGCGGGGGTTGCAGATACGCAGTATTTT,TRBD2,NA,TRBJ2-3,TRBV4-1
CASSPSQGVASGANVLTF,TGTGCCAGCAGCCCCTCCCAGGGGGTGGCCTCTGGGGCCAACGTCCTGACTTTC,TRBD1,once,TRBJ2-6,TRBV7-9
CASSPAGREGSYEQYF,TGTGCCAGCAGTCCCGCAGGGCGCGAAGGCTCCTACGAGCAGTACTTC,NA,NA,TRBJ2-7,TRBV28
CASSDGGFAGAGTDTQYF,TGTGCCAGCAGTGACGGGGGCTTCGCGGGGGCGGGCACAGATACGCAGTATTTT,NA,NA,TRBJ2-3,TRBV6-1
CASSVGVGLRSFETQYF,TGTGCCAGCAGCGTAGGAGTGGGCCTTCGTAGTTTCGAGACCCAGTACTTC,NA,few,TRBJ2-5,TRBV9
CASSDLAGGNEQYF,TGTGCCAGCAGCGATCTAGCGGGAGGGAACGAGCAGTACTTC,TRBD2,NA,TRBJ2-7,TRBV5-6
CASSPTGDTETQYF,TGTGCCAGCAGCCCTACAGGGGATACGGAGACCCAGTACTTC,TRBD1,NA,TRBJ2-5,TRBV3-1/TRBV3-2
CASSPTGVEAFF,TGTGCCAGCAGTCCGACAGGGGTTGAAGCTTTCTTT,TRBD1,NA,TRBJ1-1,TRBV12-3/TRBV12-4
CASSLGQANYGYTF,TGCGCCAGCAGCCTCGGACAAGCTAACTATGGCTACACCTTC,NA,NA,TRBJ1-2,TRBV5-1
CASRLRGGGTDTQYF,TGTGCCAGCAGGCTTAGGGGCGGCGGCACAGATACGCAGTATTTT,NA,NA,TRBJ2-3,TRBV7-9
CAIRDSQNNEQFF,TGTGCCATCCGGGACTCCCAAAACAATGAGCAGTTCTTC,NA,NA,TRBJ2-1,TRBV10-3
CASSALGGDTQYF,TGTGCCAGCAGCGCCCTTGGGGGGGATACGCAGTATTTT,NA,NA,TRBJ2-3,TRBV9
CASSFRDRANTGELFF,TGTGCCAGCAGTTTCCGGGACAGGGCCAACACCGGGGAGCTGTTTTTT,TRBD1,NA,TRBJ2-2,TRBV27
CASSILADTNTGELFF,TGTGCCAGCAGCATACTAGCGGATACGAACACCGGGGAGCTGTTTTTT,NA,NA,TRBJ2-2,TRBV21-1
CASSPSRTGGPDKNIQYF,TGTGCCAGCTCACCTTCTAGGACGGGGGGGCCGGACAAAAACATTCAGTACTTC,TRBD2,NA,TRBJ2-4,TRBV18
CASSRTSVHNEQFF,TGTGCCAGCAGCCGGACTAGCGTCCACAATGAGCAGTTCTTC,TRBD2,NA,TRBJ2-1,TRBV7-8
CSPHSTDTQYF,TGCAGCCCCCATAGCACAGATACGCAGTATTTT,NA,NA,TRBJ2-3,TRBV20-1
CARAGRYEQYF,TGTGCCAGGGCGGGGCGCTACGAGCAGTACTTC,NA,NA,TRBJ2-7,TRBV9